The rows below give T cell receptor beta chains drawn from one sample of a study of blood T cell repertoires in COVID-19. TCRdb's table, derived via immunoSEQ multiplex PCR, lists solely in-frame clones and lacks some. The table has approximately 270,000 clones, 89% seen once; the top ten hold around 2%. Sequenced sample: peripheral blood. These TCRs come from a man aged 45 to 65 with acute or convalescent COVID-19. The conserved cysteine and the conserved F or W are not part of the CDR3 here. The order of the fields is clone size, V gene, J gene, CDR3 protein. Only part of the rows carry a size: once, few, many, or a class if the clone is expanded.

.,TRBV7-8,TRBJ1-2,ASSPESGRGGYGYT
.,TRBV2,TRBJ1-1,ASLRTENPEAF
.,TRBV11-3,TRBJ2-2,ASSLRPRSGELF
once,TRBV5-4,TRBJ2-1,ASSPRGQGGDEQF
.,TRBV7-9,TRBJ2-7,ASRRDRGASYEQY
.,TRBV2,TRBJ1-1,ASSPTGRAEAF
.,TRBV7-9,TRBJ2-7,ASSLRSGDEEQY
.,TRBV10-3,TRBJ2-3,AISETGSVVSGTQY
.,TRBV10-1,TRBJ2-3,ASSEGLRDTQY
.,TRBV5-1,TRBJ1-6,ASSLGTDNSPLH
.,TRBV6-5,TRBJ2-7,ASTSLRAAYEQY
.,TRBV29-1,TRBJ1-2,SVDDGLYGYT
.,TRBV27,TRBJ2-7,ASSPSKGPNSYEQY
.,TRBV3-1/TRBV3-2,TRBJ1-2,ASSGWTHLGYGYT
.,TRBV11-2,TRBJ2-3,ASTRLAGGTDTQY
once,TRBV7-6,TRBJ2-5,ASGTGQTQY
.,TRBV7-2,TRBJ2-1,ASSFRNSYNEQF
.,TRBV7-2,TRBJ2-7,ASSPWDRGPEEQY
.,TRBV6-5,TRBJ1-3,ASASAGGSGNTIY
.,TRBV6-5,TRBJ2-3,ASSYSGLPGDTQY
.,TRBV21-1,TRBJ1-3,ASSNGLSGNTIY
.,TRBV9,TRBJ2-7,ASSPTGTSYEQY
.,TRBV10-3,TRBJ2-1,AISDGTRGEQF
once,TRBV15,TRBJ2-1,ATSRAPGRGKTYNEQF
.,TRBV5-4,TRBJ1-2,ASSSPGGAKSSDT
.,TRBV5-6,TRBJ2-5,ASRSQGAGETQY
.,TRBV11-2,TRBJ1-4,ASSLGAGGSEKLF
.,TRBV14,TRBJ1-2,ASSQWRGGGYT
.,TRBV2,TRBJ2-2,ASSEELAGNTGELF
.,TRBV10-3,TRBJ2-1,AISRDRGHNEQF
.,TRBV21-1,TRBJ2-1,ASSKSPTGSIYNEQF
.,TRBV19,TRBJ1-1,ASRPTGNTGAF
.,TRBV6-6,TRBJ1-5,ASSLRTPRDQPQH
.,TRBV6-4,TRBJ2-6,ASSPQGIPSGANVLT
.,TRBV6-5,TRBJ1-1,AASGNLMNTEAF
.,TRBV7-9,TRBJ1-3,ASSLTGSSGNTIY
.,TRBV25-1,TRBJ2-1,ASSQTGGYNEQF
.,TRBV10-1,TRBJ1-1,ASRGRQRPNTEAF
.,TRBV7-3,TRBJ2-1,ASSLGAGSYNEQF
.,TRBV27,TRBJ2-5,ASSPPGRRETQY
.,TRBV19,TRBJ1-2,ASSIDQGYYGYT
.,TRBV7-3,TRBJ2-5,ASSLVQGETQY
.,TRBV5-1,TRBJ2-3,ASSLGAGGVDTQY
.,TRBV27,TRBJ2-6,ASRLSGANVLT
.,TRBV10-3,TRBJ1-2,AISESGQGSGGYT
.,TRBV6-6,TRBJ1-1,ASNLPQEDRNTEAF
.,TRBV2,TRBJ2-6,ASLAGTGDPSGANVLT
once,TRBV15,TRBJ1-5,ATSTGQGPSNQPQH